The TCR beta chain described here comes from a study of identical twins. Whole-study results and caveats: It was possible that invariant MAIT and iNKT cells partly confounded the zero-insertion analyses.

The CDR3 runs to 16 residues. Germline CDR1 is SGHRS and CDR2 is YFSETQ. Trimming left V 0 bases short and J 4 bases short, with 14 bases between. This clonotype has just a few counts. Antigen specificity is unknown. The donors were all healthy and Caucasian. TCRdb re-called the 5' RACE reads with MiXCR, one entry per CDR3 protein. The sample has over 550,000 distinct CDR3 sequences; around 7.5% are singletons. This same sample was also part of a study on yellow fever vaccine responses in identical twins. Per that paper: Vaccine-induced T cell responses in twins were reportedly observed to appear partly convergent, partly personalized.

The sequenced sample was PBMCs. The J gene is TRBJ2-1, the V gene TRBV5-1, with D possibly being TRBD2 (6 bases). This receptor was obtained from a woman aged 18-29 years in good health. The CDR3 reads CASSLAGGYTYNEQFF. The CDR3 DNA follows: TGCGCCAGCAGCTTGGCCGGAGGGTACACATACAATGAGCAGTTCTTC. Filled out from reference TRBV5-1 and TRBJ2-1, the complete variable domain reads KAGVTQTPRYLIKTRGQQVTLSCSPISGHRSVSWYQQTPGQGLQFLFEYFSETQRNKGNFPGRFSGRQFSNSRSEMNVSTLELGDSALYLCASSLAGGYTYNEQFFGPGTRLTVL.